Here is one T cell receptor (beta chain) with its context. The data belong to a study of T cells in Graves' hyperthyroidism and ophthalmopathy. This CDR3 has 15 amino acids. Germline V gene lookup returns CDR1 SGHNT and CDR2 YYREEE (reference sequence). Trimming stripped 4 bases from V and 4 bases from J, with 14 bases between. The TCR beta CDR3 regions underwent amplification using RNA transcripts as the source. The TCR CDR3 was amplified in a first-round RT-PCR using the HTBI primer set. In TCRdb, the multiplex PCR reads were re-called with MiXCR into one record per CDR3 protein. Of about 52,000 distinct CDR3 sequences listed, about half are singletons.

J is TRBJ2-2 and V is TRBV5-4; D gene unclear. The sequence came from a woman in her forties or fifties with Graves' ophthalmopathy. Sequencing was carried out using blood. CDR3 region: CASSPLDVGTGELFF. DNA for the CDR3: TGTGCCAGCAGCCCCCTGGACGTAGGCACCGGGGAGCTGTTTTTT. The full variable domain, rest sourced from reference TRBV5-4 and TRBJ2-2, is ETGVTQSPTHLIKTRGQQVTLRCSSQSGHNTVSWYQQALGQGPQFIFQYYREEENGRGNFPPRFSGLQFPNYSSELNVNALELDDSALYLCASSPLDVGTGELFFGEGSRLTVL.